The source of this TCR beta chain is a study of T-cell memory formation after mild COVID-19. Study context: Most TCR clusters belonged to a single donor.

Each CDR3 protein is one row after TCRdb ran MiXCR on the 5' RACE reads. Of 350,000 to 500,000 distinct CDR3 sequences in the sample, more than 20% were seen once. There are 15 residues in the CDR3. V was pared by 6 bases and J by 3 bases, with 11 bases of the junction left unmatched. The germline V gene encodes CDR1 SQVTM and CDR2 ANQGSEA. V is TRBV29-1 and J is TRBJ2-1; TRBD1 agrees at 7 bases. The sample taken for sequencing was PBMCs or a T cell subset sorted from them (not recorded which). The clonotype originates from an adult woman who had mild COVID-19 (a few samples of this study predate the infection). Cell type and time point are not known. The CDR3 region is CSVHLQGRIYNEQFF. In nucleotides, the CDR3 is TGCAGCGTCCACTTACAGGGGAGAATCTACAATGAGCAGTTCTTC.